The 14 T cell receptor beta chains listed next were all sequenced from one sample in a study of shared clonotypes between healthy human individuals. The table came from immunoSEQ multiplex PCR; TCRdb's copy has only in-frame clones and leaves some out. Of approximately 1,500,000 clones listed, around 98% are singletons. Material for sequencing was naive CD4+ T cells sorted from blood. Subset: CD45RA+ positively selected. These TCRs come from a man aged 25-45 years in good health.

The chain couples TRBV27 to TRBJ2-4, with no clear D. Germline V gene data show CDR1 as MNHEY and CDR2 as SMNVEV (reference sequence). This CDR3 has 13 residues. The V and J ends lost 6 bases and 1 base respectively, with 7 bases between them. The CDR3 region is CASRWDAKNIQYF. For the CDR3, the DNA is TGTGCCAGCAGATGGGATGCCAAAAACATTCAGTACTTC.

The chain carries TRBV27 and TRBJ2-1; TRBD2 aligns across 7 bases. Germline CDR1 is MNHEY and CDR2 is SMNVEV (reference sequence). The CDR3 is 16 residues long. Trimming at V came to 6 bases and at J to 11 bases, leaving 19 bases not matched to a gene. The CDR3 DNA sequence: TGTGCCAGCAGGCCTCCCGCGGGGTTGGGAGGGAATAAGCAGTTCTTC. It translates to CASRPPAGLGGNKQFF.

This rearrangement joins TRBV29-1 to TRBJ1-3; D is ambiguous. The germline CDR1 and CDR2 sequences are SQVTM and ANQGSEA. The CDR3 consists of 12 residues. The ends were cut back, 7 bases at V and 0 bases at J, with 7 bases in the middle. CDR3 protein: CSAAYSGNTIYF. The CDR3 DNA follows: TGCAGCGCTGCCTACTCTGGAAACACCATATATTTT.

The chain combines TRBV6-1 with TRBJ2-5; the D is unclear. Trimming removed 5 bases from V and 0 bases from J, with 13 bases in between. In germline, CDR1 is MNHNS, CDR2 SASEGT. The CDR3 has 15 residues. CDR3 nucleotide sequence: TGTGCCAGCAGTCTAACTGGCCTAAACCAAGAGACCCAGTACTTC. Translating gives CASSLTGLNQETQYF.

The table lists this clone with a count of one. This specimen includes other DNA sequences encoding the same CDR3. The chain has TRBV20-1 and TRBJ2-1; D unclear. The CDR3 has 11 amino acids. V was shortened by 1 base and J by 7 bases, with 5 bases between the two germline ends. The V gene's germline CDR1 is DFQATT and CDR2 SNEGSKA (reference sequence). CDR3 DNA: TGCAGTGCTAGAGGCAGTAATGAGCAGTTCTTC. It encodes CSARGSNEQFF.

The V call is TRBV7-9, the J call TRBJ1-4; D ambiguous. V shed 5 bases and J shed 0 bases, with 22 bases lying between them. CDR3 length: 19 residues. Germline lookup yields CDR1 SEHNR and CDR2 FQNEAQ (reference sequence). CDR3 residues: CASSDRGGFNTATNEKLFF. The CDR3 DNA sequence: TGTGCCAGCAGCGACCGAGGAGGGTTCAACACAGCAACTAATGAAAAACTGTTTTTT. The variable domain in full, with the rest retrieved from reference TRBV7-9 and TRBJ1-4, is DTGVSQNPRHKITKRGQNVTFRCDPISEHNRLYWYRQTLGQGPEFLTYFQNEAQLEKSRLLSDRFSAERPKGSFSTLEIQRTEQGDSAMYLCASSDRGGFNTATNEKLFFGSGTQLSVL.

This clone was seen a single time. The chain links TRBV5-1 to TRBJ1-3; the match to TRBD1 covers 7 bases. V shed 0 bases and J 1 base; nucleotides not matched to a gene: 10. Germline CDR1 SGHRS, CDR2 YFSETQ. The CDR3 is 18 residues long. This CDR3 reads CASSLGGGLSPSGNTIYF. The DNA of the CDR3 is TGCGCCAGCAGCTTGGGAGGGGGCCTATCGCCTTCTGGAAACACCATATATTTT.

This clone was recorded only once. The V gene is TRBV7-2, the J gene TRBJ1-5; possible D gene TRBD1, 5 bases. The CDR3 totals 13 residues. V was shortened by 10 bases and J by 0 bases, with 10 bases between the two germline ends. Germline V gene lookup returns CDR1 SGHTA and CDR2 FQGNSA. CDR3 DNA: TGTGCCATACGCGGGGGTAGCAATCAGCCCCAGCATTTT. Its protein is CAIRGGSNQPQHF. The full variable domain, rest sourced from reference TRBV7-2 and TRBJ1-5, is GAGVSQSPSNKVTEKGKDVELRCDPISGHTALYWYRQSLGQGLEFLIYFQGNSAPDKSGLPSDRFSAERTGGSVSTLTIQRTQQEDSAVYLCAIRGGSNQPQHFGDGTRLSIL.

The chain couples TRBV11-3 to TRBJ2-1, with D possibly being TRBD1 or TRBD2 (5 bases each). V gave up 4 bases and J gave up 9 bases, with 13 bases separating them. Germline lookup yields CDR1 SGHNT and CDR2 YENEEA. CDR3 length equals 13 residues. CDR3 bases: TGTGCCAGCAGCTCCGGTGGGGCGGGTGAGCAGTTCTTC. Its protein is CASSSGGAGEQFF.

This sequence joins TRBV19 and TRBJ2-7; possible D gene TRBD1, 5 bases. In germline, CDR1 is LNHDA, CDR2 SQIVND (reference sequence). The V end was cut by 3 bases, the J end by 3 bases, with 12 bases between. The CDR3 runs 14 residues. CDR3 loop: CASSMVQGGYEQYF. CDR3 in DNA: TGTGCCAGTAGTATGGTGCAGGGCGGCTACGAGCAGTACTTC. The full variable domain, its missing parts supplied by reference TRBV19 and TRBJ2-7, is DGGITQSPKYLFRKEGQNVTLSCEQNLNHDAMYWYRQDPGQGLRLIYYSQIVNDFQKGDIAEGYSVSREKKESFPLTVTSAQKNPTAFYLCASSMVQGGYEQYFGPGTRLTVT.

The CDR3 protein is CASSRGTGDRGNTEAFF. The CDR3 DNA reads TGCGCCAGCAGCCGGGGGACAGGGGACCGCGGGAACACTGAAGCTTTCTTT. This chain uses TRBV5-1 with TRBJ1-1, with 10 bases aligning to TRBD1. Germline values: CDR1 SGHRS, CDR2 YFSETQ. The V and J ends lost 4 bases and 1 base, in that order; junction bases with no gene match: 10. This CDR3 has 17 amino acids. The whole variable domain, remainder taken from reference TRBV5-1 and TRBJ1-1, is KAGVTQTPRYLIKTRGQQVTLSCSPISGHRSVSWYQQTPGQGLQFLFEYFSETQRNKGNFPGRFSGRQFSNSRSEMNVSTLELGDSALYLCASSRGTGDRGNTEAFFGQGTRLTVV.

The chain has TRBV28 and TRBJ2-2; TRBD1 agrees at 10 bases. The J segment lost 6 bases and the V segment lost 3 bases, leaving 4 bases of the junction unmatched. Germline CDR1 and CDR2: MDHEN and SYDVKM. The CDR3 extends over 15 amino acids. Here the CDR3 DNA reads TGTGCCAGCAGTTTCGGTGGACAGGGGGCCGGGGAGCTGTTTTTT. Protein sequence: CASSFGGQGAGELFF.

The chain combines TRBV15 with TRBJ2-1; D might be TRBD2 (6 bases). V lost 9 bases, J lost 6 bases, and 15 bases lay in between. Germline V CDR1 and CDR2: LNHNV, YYDKDF (reference sequence). There are 13 residues in the CDR3. CDR3 coding DNA: TGTGCCACTACGATGACTAGTTTCAATGAGCAGTTCTTC. Translating it yields CATTMTSFNEQFF.

Note on this clone: The same CDR3 is also encoded by other DNA sequences in this sample. J is TRBJ2-3 and V is TRBV29-1, with D tentatively TRBD1 (5 bases). In germline, CDR1 is SQVTM, CDR2 ANQGSEA. V was shortened by 5 bases and J by 2 bases, with 11 bases between the two germline ends. The CDR3 runs 13 residues. The CDR3 loop is CSVKGRVTDTQYF. The CDR3 coding sequence is TGCAGCGTTAAGGGCAGGGTCACAGATACGCAGTATTTT.